This TCR beta chain was observed in a study of T-cell memory formation after mild COVID-19. CDR1 is MNHEY, CDR2 SVGAGI, per germline. This CDR3 has 15 amino acids. Trimming took off 2 bases at V and 8 bases at J, with 15 bases between the two ends. To note about this clonotype: Its antigen is not known.

Findings and caveats of the study: Within pre-infection memory, some responding clones were found, suggesting cross-reactive memory joined.

Each CDR3 protein is one row after TCRdb ran MiXCR on the 5' RACE reads. Of some 210,000 distinct CDR3 sequences listed, approximately 20% are singletons. The clonotype comes from an adult woman who had mild COVID-19 (a few samples of this study predate the infection). Cell type and time point are not known. This chain uses TRBV6-5 with TRBJ1-4; D perhaps matches TRBD1 (5 bases). Specimen: PBMCs or a T cell subset sorted from them (not recorded which). CDR3 in amino acids: CASSYRGTRGEKLFF. The CDR3 bases are TGTGCCAGCAGTTACCGCGGGACTCGGGGGGAAAAACTGTTTTTT.